This TCR beta chain was sequenced during a study of shared clonotypes between healthy human individuals (dated by TCRdb to 2020 to 2022). In terms of the full investigation: Two women and three men aged 18 to 49 years were included in the cohort. To increase sequencing depth and limit assay-specific biases, different laboratories used diverse techniques to prepare libraries and sequence TCR repertoires. Per donor, three plates each were used for CD4 naive and CD4 memory, two for CD8 naive, and one for CD8 memory. Per donor, leukapheresis produced somewhere between about 0.94 and 8.9 billion PBMCs. To estimate repertoire size and how much clonotype sharing occurs between individuals, the study deeply sequenced the blood TCR repertoires of several healthy adults.

CD8 naive samples consisted of CD45RO-negative cells that were positively selected for CCR7, yielding a CD45RA+CCR7+ population without TemRA cells. The donors were healthy, HIV-negative adults with no recently reported acute infections or vaccinations. Only Caucasian adults living in Nashville, Tennessee, USA were represented among the donors. Blood was obtained by leukapheresis, after which PBMCs were separated by Ficoll-Histopaque density gradient centrifugation and cryopreserved in liquid nitrogen vapor phase. Analytical flow cytometry was used to check the purity and quantity of every magnetically sorted T cell population. Genomic DNA was isolated from each sorted fraction and quantified by UV absorbance on a Nanodrop 2000c. About this clone: Its antigen is unknown. No base-level quality is on record; no much larger clone is a single base apart.

Using the deep immunoSEQ assay, multiplex PCR amplified TCR CDR3 regions from genomic DNA. Genomic DNA extracted from each cell subset was distributed evenly over all wells of several immunoSEQ 96-well plates, and each plate served as one replicate. For sorted subsets, 200 to 250 ng of genomic DNA, equivalent to some 33,000 T cell genomes, went into each replicate PCR. Purified libraries were quantified with a Qubit 3.0 fluorometer, sized on a Bioanalyzer 2100, and re-quantified with the KAPA Library Quantification kit. Every immunoSEQ 96-well plate was sequenced on a separate single-read 150-cycle Illumina NextSeq 550 flow cell. From the authors' description of their analysis: Because the immunoSEQ output included only junctional sequences and no quality scores, the filtering could not be the same as the filtering used for full-length reads. To assign V/J genes and CDR3, sequences were annotated using PyIR, a Python wrapper for IgBLAST v1.9, with IMGT germline references. Reads were filtered out if the reads had weak V/J assignments (E-value above 1e-6), no CDR3, stop codons, out-of-frame junctions, or ambiguous translated residues. V3J clonotypes were defined by identical inferred V gene, J gene, and CDR3 amino acid sequence. The percentage overlap between two repertoires was calculated by dividing the number of shared unique clonotypes by the size of the smaller repertoire. Three approaches were used to assess repertoire richness: RTK rarefaction, the Chao1 estimator, and Recon v2.1 estimates of unobserved clonotypes. Generation probabilities for all TCRbeta clonotypes obtained by the gDNA method from four donors were computed using OLGA. The source is immuneACCESS, and TCRdb retained only in-frame sequences with V and J called. Part of the clones is not carried over; for the studies checked, unresolved V genes explain less than half of this, and the remainder is unexplained. The V and J calls and the clone size are those of that table, but D and trimming were determined from the DNA. The sample data list millions of clones, and approximately 94% of these were observed just once. The top ten clonotypes cover about 1.1% of the sample.

The full study reports these points: Across four donors, 4.5% to 6.5% of naive CD4, approximately 3.6% of naive CD8, 2% to 2.5% of memory CD4, and roughly 0.4% of memory CD8 clonotypes were shared. Sampling was restricted to blood, and TCR repertoires in tissues likely differ from the TCR repertoires found in blood. Pairwise subsampling indicated that sequencing depth was expected to affect the degree of clonotype sharing among donors. Higher generation probabilities were observed for clonotypes shared by all four sorted-subset donors than for non-shared clonotypes. The genetic and exposure-history diversity represented was limited by the small number of donors. Even with the large sequencing depth, rarefaction of the sorted-subset datasets indicated that sequencing was incomplete. Naive subsets generally had larger estimated clonotype richness than memory subsets did.

The CDR3 measures 12 amino acids from cysteine to phenylalanine. Of all the DNA, just the CDR3 is kept, 36 bases in frame from base 1. CDR1 and CDR2 are read off the germline V gene as SNHLY and FYNNEI. Ends trimmed: V by 10 bases, J by 9 bases; bases unmatched to a gene: 10. The sample taken for sequencing was naive CD8+ T cells sorted from blood. Reading the label with the study, this specimen's cell subset or site is: CD45RA+CCR7+. The clonotype was recovered from a man aged 18 to 30 in good health. Here the chain combines TRBV2 and TRBJ2-3, and TRBD1 aligns with 7 junction nucleotides. The encoded CDR3 is CATMPEGQTQYF. The DNA sequence is given as TGTGCCACAATGCCCGAGGGACAGACGCAGTATTTT.